Below are 5 T cell receptor beta chains sequenced from a single sample in a study of blood T cell repertoires in COVID-19. Produced via immunoSEQ multiplex PCR; TCRdb's table is partial and in-frame only. The sample lists a few hundred thousand clones; around 84% were seen once. The sequenced material came from peripheral blood. These receptors were taken from an older woman with COVID-19, enrolled during active disease.

The V and J genes are TRBV6-2 or TRBV6-3 and TRBJ2-7, with 7 bases matching TRBD1. Germline CDR1 reads MNHEY; CDR2 reads SVGEGT. This CDR3 contains 14 residues. Trimming at V came to 5 bases and at J to 1 base, leaving 5 bases not matched to a gene. CDR3 amino acids: CASSRQGPSYEQYF. The CDR3 DNA follows: TGTGCCAGCAGTCGACAGGGTCCTTCCTACGAGCAGTACTTC.

The J gene is TRBJ1-1, the V gene TRBV6-2 or TRBV6-3; unclear D gene. CDR3 length: 12 amino acids. CDR1 is MNHEY and CDR2 is SVGEGT in the germline V gene. The V end was cut by 0 bases, the J end by 10 bases, with 9 bases between. CDR3 DNA sequence: TGTGCCAGCAGTTACTCTGGCGGTCTAGCTTTCTTT. Residues: CASSYSGGLAFF.

In the case of this clone: Its ends do not fully match the called genes, so a read error is possible. The rearrangement links TRBV9 to TRBJ2-4, with 8 nucleotides matching TRBD2. Germline CDR1 and CDR2: SGDLS and YYNGEE. This CDR3 region has 19 residues. CDR3 coding DNA: TGTGCCAGCAGCGCGAGGGCGGTGACGGGAGGGCCTCCCAATAACATTCAGTACTTC. It yields the protein CASSARAVTGGPPNNIQYF. The full variable domain, rest sourced from reference TRBV9 and TRBJ2-4, is DSGVTQTPKHLITATGQRVTLRCSPRSGDLSVYWYQQSLDQGLQFLIQYYNGEERAKGNILERFSAQQFPDLHSELNLSSLELGDSALYFCASSARAVTGGPPNNIQYFGAGTRLSVL.

The chain's CDR3 is CASSQDSRRAKNIQYF. CDR3 coding DNA: TGCGCCAGCAGCCAAGATTCTCGGAGAGCCAAAAACATTCAGTACTTC. The V gene is TRBV4-3, the J gene TRBJ2-4; D not certain. Trimming removed 0 bases from V and 0 bases from J, with 9 bases in between. The CDR3 runs 16 residues. Germline V gene data show CDR1 as LGHNA and CDR2 as YSLEER.

The chain couples TRBV6-2 or TRBV6-3 to TRBJ2-4; 8 bases line up with TRBD1. Per the germline V gene, CDR1 is MNHEY and CDR2 is SVGEGT. The CDR3 extends over 12 amino acids. V trimming: 6 bases; J trimming: 12 bases; junction bases outside the gene matches: 7. In nucleotides, the CDR3 is TGTGCCAGCAGCCTCGGACAGGGACGTCAGTACTTC. Protein product: CASSLGQGRQYF.